This T cell receptor beta chain was sequenced during a study of blood T cell repertoires in COVID-19. Concerning this clone: Other DNA sequences in the same sample also yield this CDR3.

The repertoire was sequenced with immunoSEQ multiplex PCR; TCRdb's copy has only in-frame clones and lacks some. The table records 350,000 to 400,000 clones, 91% of them present only once. Donors were grouped by their self-reported clinical history. The ends were cut back, 2 bases at V and 5 bases at J, with 13 bases in the middle. CDR1 is SGDLS, CDR2 YYNGEE, per germline. The CDR3 is 14 residues long. This sequence originates from a woman aged 40 to 50 who had been exposed to COVID-19. This chain connects TRBV9 to TRBJ1-1, with D perhaps TRBD1 (5 bases). The sample comprised PBMCs or T cells enriched from blood (not recorded which). As DNA, the CDR3 is TGTGCCAGCAGCGTTGGGCCGCAGGGAACTGAAGCTTTCTTT. Translating it yields CASSVGPQGTEAFF.